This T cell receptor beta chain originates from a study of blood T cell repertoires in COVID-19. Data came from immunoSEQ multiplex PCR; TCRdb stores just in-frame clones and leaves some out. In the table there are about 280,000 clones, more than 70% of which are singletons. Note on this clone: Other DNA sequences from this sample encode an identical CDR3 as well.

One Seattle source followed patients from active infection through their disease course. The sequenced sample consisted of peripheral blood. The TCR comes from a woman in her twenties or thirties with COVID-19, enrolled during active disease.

The CDR3, as DNA: TGTGCCTGGAGTGTCCAGGGTGGGCAGCCCCAGCATTTT. Translated, it gives CAWSVQGGQPQHF. V is TRBV30 and J is TRBJ1-5, with D perhaps matching TRBD1 (5 bases). The CDR3 is 13 residues long. CDR1 and CDR2 from the germline V gene are GTSNPN and SVGIG (reference sequence). The V gene lost 0 bases and the J gene lost 7 bases, with 10 bases spanning the gap.